This entry lists 11 T cell receptor beta chains sequenced from one sample in a study of metastatic and nonmetastatic thyroid tumors. All patients were treatment-naive before thyroid surgery. TCRdb used MiXCR to call clones anew from the PCR reads. In the table there are 10,000 to 15,000 clones, about 31% of which are singletons. Sequenced: tumor tissue. These receptors all come from a female donor with papillary thyroid cancer or a benign thyroid nodule (not recorded which). Some clones in this sample may be carry-over from other donors' samples.

This clone came up a few times. The chain carries TRBV6-1 and TRBJ2-7, with TRBD2 identical over 10 bases. This CDR3 comprises 15 residues. V shed 4 bases and J 0 bases; nucleotides not matched to a gene: 3. Germline CDR1 MNHNS, CDR2 SASEGT. The CDR3 loop reads CASSVSSGSSYEQYF. The CDR3 DNA sequence: TGTGCCAGCAGTGTATCTAGCGGGAGCTCCTACGAGCAGTACTTC.

This chain uses TRBV7-8 with TRBJ1-1; D call uncertain. Per germline, CDR1 SGHVS and CDR2 FQNEAQ. This CDR3 spans 14 amino acids. The V end was cut by 2 bases, the J end by 1 base, with 8 bases between. The DNA for the CDR3 is TGTGCCAGCAGCTTATTGGGGTGGAACACTGAAGCTTTCTTT. As protein: CASSLLGWNTEAFF.

A few counts support this clone. The chain couples TRBV4-2 to TRBJ2-1; TRBD2 matches 14 bases. With 0 bases clipped from V and 7 bases from J, the junction kept 14 bases outside the gene matches. The CDR3 covers 20 residues. The V gene's germline CDR1 is LGHNA and CDR2 YNFKEQ. The chain's CDR3 is CASSQEGRLAGGGFRNEQFF. DNA for the CDR3: TGTGCCAGCAGCCAAGAGGGGAGACTAGCGGGAGGGGGGTTCAGGAATGAGCAGTTCTTC.

Points on this clone: With a much larger clone just one base away, this may be a read error. The same CDR3 also results from other DNA sequences found in this sample. The chain carries TRBV5-1 and TRBJ2-5, with D possibly matching TRBD2 (5 bases). V shed 3 bases and J shed 3 bases, with 9 bases lying between them. This CDR3 region has 13 residues. The germline CDR1 and CDR2 sequences are SGHRS and YFSETQ. The CDR3 sequence: CASSSGLKETQYF. In DNA, the CDR3 is TGCGCCAGCAGCTCTGGACTCAAAGAGACCCAGTACTTC.

This clone has at least ten counts. Other DNA sequences within the sample encode an identical CDR3. The chain couples TRBV7-6 to TRBJ2-5; 9 positions match TRBD2. Germline V gives CDR1 SGHVS, CDR2 FNYEAQ. The CDR3 runs 15 residues. V gave up 2 bases and J gave up 4 bases; unmatched junction bases: 5. CDR3 region: CASSLRTSVRETQYF. In DNA, the CDR3 is TGTGCCAGCAGCTTACGGACTAGCGTGAGAGAGACCCAGTACTTC.

This clone came up many times. V and J are TRBV5-6 and TRBJ2-2; no firm D call. V was shortened by 0 bases and J by 4 bases, with 10 bases between the two germline ends. The CDR3 extends over 15 amino acids. Germline V lookup: CDR1 SGHDT, CDR2 YYEEEE. CDR3 nucleotide sequence: TGTGCCAGCAGCTTGGAAAGGTTTGGCACCGGGGAGCTGTTTTTT. Translation: CASSLERFGTGELFF.

The rearrangement links TRBV5-1 to TRBJ2-1; TRBD2 matches 8 bases. This CDR3 spans 16 amino acids. The germline V gene encodes CDR1 SGHRS and CDR2 YFSETQ. The V gene end was trimmed by 6 bases and the J gene end by 0 bases; junction bases not matched to a gene: 8. The chain's CDR3 is CASKWSGGFSYNEQFF. The CDR3 DNA reads TGCGCCAGCAAATGGAGCGGGGGCTTCTCCTACAATGAGCAGTTCTTC.

By its share, this clone is medium-sized (0.01 to 0.1%). V is TRBV20-1 and J is TRBJ2-1; 9 bases line up with TRBD1. CDR1 is DFQATT and CDR2 is SNEGSKA in the germline V gene (reference sequence). This CDR3 contains 15 residues. V lost 4 bases and J lost 0; bases outside the gene matches: 4. The CDR3 DNA follows: TGCAGTGCTACGACAGGGGGGAGCTCCTACAATGAGCAGTTCTTC. It yields the protein CSATTGGSSYNEQFF.

This clone is termed medium-sized. The chain uses TRBV6-5 and TRBJ1-6, with a tentative D call TRBD1 (5 bases). The CDR3 is 13 residues long. The germline CDR1 and CDR2 sequences are MNHEY and SVGAGI. The ends were cut back, 1 base at V and 15 bases at J, with 13 bases in the middle. The CDR3 loop is CASSYLERGVLHF. CDR3 DNA sequence: TGTGCCAGCAGTTACTTAGAAAGGGGAGTCCTCCACTTT.

The rearrangement uses TRBV6-5 and TRBJ1-5; D unclear. This CDR3 spans 15 amino acids. Per the germline V gene, CDR1 is MNHEY and CDR2 is SVGAGI. The V end was cut by 0 bases, the J end by 13 bases, with 19 bases between. CDR3 protein: CASSYSMEGGQTQHF. The CDR3 nucleotides read TGTGCCAGCAGTTACTCCATGGAGGGCGGCCAGACACAGCATTTT.

The chain joins TRBV20-1 to TRBJ2-7, with unresolved D. There are 12 residues in the CDR3. The germline V and J ends were trimmed by 1 base and 5 bases, with 9 bases remaining between them. Germline assignment: CDR1 DFQATT and CDR2 SNEGSKA (reference sequence). CDR3 DNA sequence: TGCAGTGCTAGAGGGTTCGCGGACGAGCAGTACTTC. Translated: CSARGFADEQYF.